The 9 T cell receptor beta chains below were found in one sample sequenced in a study of T cells in Graves' hyperthyroidism and ophthalmopathy. TCR beta CDR3 region amplification was performed from RNA transcripts. The primer set for the first-round RT-PCR of the TCR CDR3 was HTBI. One entry per CDR3 protein, called by TCRdb with MiXCR from the multiplex PCR reads. The table lists some 490,000 distinct CDR3 sequences, about 20% of them singletons. The material sequenced was blood. The source of these receptors is a woman between 65 and 79 years old with Graves' ophthalmopathy.

In this sample, this clonotype turned up a few times. This chain uses TRBV5-1 with TRBJ1-5; 7 bases match TRBD1. Germline trimming cut 2 bases from V and 9 bases from J; bases unmatched to any gene: 5. This CDR3 has 13 amino acids. Germline V gene sequence: CDR1 SGHRS, CDR2 YFSETQ. CDR3 coding DNA: TGCGCCAGCAGCTTAGGGGGCTTCGGGCCCCAGCATTTT. The encoded protein is CASSLGGFGPQHF.

This clonotype was recorded at least ten times. V gene TRBV7-9 combines with J gene TRBJ2-1, with 8 bases identical to TRBD2. J lost 10 bases, V lost 5 bases, and 10 bases had no gene match. The CDR3 length is 14 residues. CDR1 is SEHNR and CDR2 is FQNEAQ in the germline V gene (reference sequence). DNA of the CDR3: TGTGCCAGCAGCCCTCGAGCGGGAGCCTTAGAGCAGTTCTTC. Residues: CASSPRAGALEQFF.

The V call is TRBV3-1, the J call TRBJ2-3, with TRBD2 as a possible D gene (5 bases). This CDR3 spans 11 amino acids. V gave up 4 bases and J gave up 7 bases, with 6 bases separating them. CDR1 is LGHDT and CDR2 is YNNKEL in the germline V gene (reference sequence). CDR3 coding DNA: TGTGCCAGCAGCCCGGGGAATACGCAGTATTTT. Residues: CASSPGNTQYF.

This rearrangement joins TRBV30 to TRBJ2-7; D remains ambiguous. V was trimmed by 1 base and J by 3 bases, leaving 4 bases between them. This CDR3 has 11 residues. The germline V gene has CDR1 GTSNPN and CDR2 SVGIG (reference sequence). The CDR3, as DNA: TGTGCCTGGAGTGGGTACTACGAGCAGTACTTC. Protein: CAWSGYYEQYF.

This clonotype was seen a handful of times. The V gene is TRBV28, the J gene TRBJ2-1; the D gene is possibly TRBD2 (6 bases). With 6 bases removed from V and 4 bases from J, the gap between germline ends came to 22 bases. Germline-derived CDR1 and CDR2 are MDHEN and SYDVKM. The CDR3 is 17 residues long. The CDR3 sequence is CASSTSPSAENYNEQFF. In nucleotides, the CDR3 is TGTGCCAGCAGCACTTCCCCTAGCGCAGAAAATTACAATGAGCAGTTCTTC.

This clonotype has only a few counts. The V call is TRBV6-6, the J call TRBJ1-4; D is unclear. Trimming cost V 0 bases and J 7 bases, with 12 bases left between them. Germline V lookup: CDR1 MNHNY, CDR2 SVGAGI (reference sequence). The CDR3 contains 15 residues. In DNA form, the CDR3 reads TGTGCCAGCAGTTACTCGATAAGGGTTGGTGAAAAACTGTTTTTT. Translation: CASSYSIRVGEKLFF.

This clonotype was picked up many times. This chain connects TRBV2 to TRBJ2-7; 8 bases fit TRBD2. Per the germline V gene, CDR1 is SNHLY and CDR2 is FYNNEI. CDR3 length: 15 amino acids. The V gene end was trimmed by 4 bases and the J gene end by 3 bases; junction bases not matched to a gene: 8. This CDR3 reads CASSADAGGSYEQYF. In DNA, the CDR3 is TGTGCCAGCAGTGCCGATGCGGGAGGAAGCTACGAGCAGTACTTC.

This clonotype occurred many times. This sequence joins TRBV2 and TRBJ2-5; D gene unclear. The CDR3 is 13 residues long. The germline V gene encodes CDR1 SNHLY and CDR2 FYNNEI. Deletions cut 6 bases from V and 2 bases from J, with 10 bases between. CDR3 region: CASSWVNQETQYF. CDR3 nucleotide sequence: TGTGCCAGCAGCTGGGTAAATCAAGAGACCCAGTACTTC. Combining the CDR3 with reference TRBV2 and TRBJ2-5 gives the whole variable domain EPEVTQTPSHQVTQMGQEVILRCVPISNHLYFYWYRQILGQKVEFLVSFYNNEISEKSEIFDDQFSVERPDGSNFTLKIRSTKLEDSAMYFCASSWVNQETQYFGPGTRLLVL.

This clonotype has a handful of counts. V gene TRBV2 combines with J gene TRBJ2-3; the D is unclear. The CDR3 extends over 14 amino acids. CDR1 is SNHLY and CDR2 is FYNNEI in the germline V gene. Trimming removed 7 bases at V and 0 bases at J, with 11 bases between. The CDR3 bases are TGTGCCAGCATTTACGCGGCTAGCACAGATACGCAGTATTTT. Amino acids: CASIYAASTDTQYF.